A selection of T cell receptor beta chains follows, all from one sample in a study of T cell repertoires in cytomegalovirus infection. MiXCR was run by TCRdb on the reads, yielding one entry per CDR3 protein. The sample has roughly 340,000 distinct CDR3 sequences; approximately 32% are singletons. These receptors have no identified antigens. Material: cultured PBMCs, obtained from culture after CMV antigen stimulation. These receptors all stem from a human donor in good health (CMV status not recorded). Some clones in this sample may be carry-over from other donors' samples. Both conserved end residues are part of each CDR3. A D gene is named only where the DNA matches it firmly. Only part of the rows carry a size: once, few, many, or a class if the clone is expanded.

TRBV28	TRBD2	-	TRBJ2-5	CASSLTGLASETQYF	TGTGCCAGCAGCCTCACCGGACTAGCATCGGAGACCCAGTACTTC
TRBV7-7	TRBD2	many	TRBJ2-1	CASSPSPTSGRIGEQFF	TGTGCTAGCAGTCCCTCACCCACTAGCGGGAGAATCGGGGAGCAGTTCTTC
TRBV15	-	once	TRBJ1-5	CATSENPRRQPQHF	TGTGCCACCAGCGAGAATCCAAGACGACAGCCCCAGCATTTT
TRBV27	-	few	TRBJ2-4	CASSLSIGLAKNIQYF	TGTGCCAGCAGTTTATCGATTGGGCTAGCCAAAAACATTCAGTACTTC
TRBV5-1	-	-	TRBJ2-5	CASSLFPGPGETQYF	TGCGCCAGCAGCTTGTTTCCAGGGCCCGGAGAGACCCAGTACTTC
TRBV29-1	TRBD1	few	TRBJ1-1	CSVNRGLRTEAFF	TGCAGCGTGAACAGGGGGCTGAGAACTGAAGCTTTCTTT
TRBV11-2	-	-	TRBJ2-3	CASSSQGLDSDTQYF	TGTGCCAGCAGCTCACAGGGACTCGATTCAGATACGCAGTATTTT
TRBV19	-	-	TRBJ1-3	CASSSTVWRSSGNTIYF	TGTGCCAGTAGTTCGACGGTATGGCGGAGCTCTGGAAACACCATATATTTT
TRBV7-2	-	-	TRBJ2-1	CASSSGFVNEQFF	TGTGCCAGCAGCTCCGGGTTTGTTAATGAGCAGTTCTTC
TRBV5-1	TRBD2	-	TRBJ2-1	CASSFSNSGGNYNEQFF	TGCGCCAGCAGCTTCTCAAATAGCGGGGGCAACTACAATGAGCAGTTCTTC
TRBV19	-	-	TRBJ1-5	CASGPDWGNQPQHF	TGTGCCAGTGGCCCCGACTGGGGCAATCAGCCCCAGCATTTT
TRBV20-1	-	few	TRBJ1-1	CSASSVRPNTEAFF	TGCAGTGCTAGTTCGGTCAGGCCGAACACTGAAGCTTTCTTT
TRBV24-1	TRBD2	-	TRBJ2-1	CATSDLTSGSLNEQFF	TGTGCCACCAGTGACCTGACTAGCGGGAGCCTCAATGAGCAGTTCTTC
TRBV7-2	-	many	TRBJ2-5	CASSFRASVGETQYF	TGTGCCAGCAGCTTTCGGGCTAGCGTTGGGGAGACCCAGTACTTC
TRBV10-3	-	few	TRBJ1-1	CAISVGEGNTEAFF	TGTGCCATCAGTGTGGGGGAGGGGAACACTGAAGCTTTCTTT
TRBV7-3	-	once	TRBJ1-1	CASSRSGSLNTEAFF	TGTGCCAGCAGCCGTTCCGGGTCCCTTAACACTGAAGCTTTCTTT
TRBV7-9	-	few	TRBJ1-6	CASSLQTVPNSPLHF	TGTGCCAGCAGCCTGCAGACGGTCCCTAATTCACCCCTCCACTTT
TRBV18	-	few	TRBJ2-7	CASSTEGHSYEQYF	TGTGCCAGCTCCACCGAGGGACACTCCTACGAGCAGTACTTC
TRBV7-9	-	few	TRBJ2-7	CASSRLSGAQTYEQYF	TGTGCCAGCAGCCGCCTCTCTGGGGCGCAAACCTACGAGCAGTACTTC
TRBV5-1	-	-	TRBJ2-3	CASSSDLTQTDTQYF	TGCGCCAGCAGCTCCGACCTTACCCAGACGGATACGCAGTATTTT
TRBV7-6	-	many	TRBJ2-3	CASSLGSLDTQYF	TGTGCCAGCAGCTTAGGGTCGCTAGATACGCAGTATTTT
TRBV10-3	-	few	TRBJ1-6	CAISDQRQDNSPLHF	TGTGCCATCAGTGATCAAAGACAAGATAATTCACCCCTCCACTTT
TRBV6-2/TRBV6-3	-	-	TRBJ2-2	CASSPVLDRSNTGELFF	TGTGCCAGCAGCCCAGTCCTCGACAGGTCGAACACCGGGGAGCTGTTTTTT
TRBV6-1	-	-	TRBJ1-5	CASRHTGPTNQPQHF	TGTGCCAGCCGACATACCGGGCCGACCAATCAGCCCCAGCATTTT
TRBV4-1	-	-	TRBJ2-3	CASGIGGESTDTQYF	TGCGCCAGCGGGATTGGAGGAGAAAGCACAGATACGCAGTATTTT
TRBV5-6	-	few	TRBJ2-1	CASSLSGLSLGYEQFF	TGTGCCAGCAGCTTGTCAGGACTTTCACTAGGATATGAGCAGTTCTTC